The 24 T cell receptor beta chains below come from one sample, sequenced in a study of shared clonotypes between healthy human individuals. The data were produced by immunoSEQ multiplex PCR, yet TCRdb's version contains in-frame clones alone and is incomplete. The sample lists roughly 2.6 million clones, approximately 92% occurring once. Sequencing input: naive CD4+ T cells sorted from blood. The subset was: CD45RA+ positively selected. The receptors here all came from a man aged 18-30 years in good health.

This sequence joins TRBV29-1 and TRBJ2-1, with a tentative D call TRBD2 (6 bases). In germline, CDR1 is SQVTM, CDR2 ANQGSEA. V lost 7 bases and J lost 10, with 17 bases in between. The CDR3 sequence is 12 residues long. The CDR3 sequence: CSAGGQGQEQFF. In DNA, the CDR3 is TGCAGCGCCGGGGGTCAGGGCCAGGAGCAGTTCTTC.

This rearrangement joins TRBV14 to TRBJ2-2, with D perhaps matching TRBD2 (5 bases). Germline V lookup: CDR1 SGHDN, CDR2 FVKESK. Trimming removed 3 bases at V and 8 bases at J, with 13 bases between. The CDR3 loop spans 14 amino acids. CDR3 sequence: CASSHLLGPGELFF. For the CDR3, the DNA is TGTGCCAGCAGCCATCTACTAGGGCCGGGGGAGCTGTTTTTT.

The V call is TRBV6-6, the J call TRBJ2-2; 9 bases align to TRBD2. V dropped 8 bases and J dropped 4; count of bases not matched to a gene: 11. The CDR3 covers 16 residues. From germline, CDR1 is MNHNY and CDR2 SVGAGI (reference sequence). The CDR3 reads CASGRSGSSSTGELFF. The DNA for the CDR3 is TGTGCCAGCGGACGTAGCGGGAGTTCGAGCACCGGGGAGCTGTTTTTT.

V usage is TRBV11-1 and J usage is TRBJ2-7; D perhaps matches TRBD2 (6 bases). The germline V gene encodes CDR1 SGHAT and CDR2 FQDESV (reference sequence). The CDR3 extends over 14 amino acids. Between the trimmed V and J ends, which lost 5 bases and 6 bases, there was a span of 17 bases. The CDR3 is CASSPLGGRREQYF. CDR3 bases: TGTGCCAGCAGCCCCCTGGGGGGAAGGCGCGAGCAGTACTTC.

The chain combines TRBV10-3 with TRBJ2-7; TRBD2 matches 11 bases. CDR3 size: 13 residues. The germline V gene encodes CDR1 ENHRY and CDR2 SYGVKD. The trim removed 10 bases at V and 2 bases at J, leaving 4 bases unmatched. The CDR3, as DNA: TGTGCCAGCAGACTAGCGGGAACCTACGAGCAGTACTTC. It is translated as CASRLAGTYEQYF.

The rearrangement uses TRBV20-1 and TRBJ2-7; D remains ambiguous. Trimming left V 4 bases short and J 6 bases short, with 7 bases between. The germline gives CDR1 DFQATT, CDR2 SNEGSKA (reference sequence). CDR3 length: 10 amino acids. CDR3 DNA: TGCAGTGCTATTGGGCTCGAGCAGTACTTC. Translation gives CSAIGLEQYF.

CDR3: CASSDQSLLSYNEQFF. DNA for the CDR3: TGTGCCAGCAGCGACCAATCACTCTTATCCTACAATGAGCAGTTCTTC. J is TRBJ2-1 and V is TRBV5-6; D gene uncertain. Germline values: CDR1 SGHDT, CDR2 YYEEEE. The CDR3 runs 16 residues. V was cut by 4 bases and J by 1 base, with 15 bases left in between.

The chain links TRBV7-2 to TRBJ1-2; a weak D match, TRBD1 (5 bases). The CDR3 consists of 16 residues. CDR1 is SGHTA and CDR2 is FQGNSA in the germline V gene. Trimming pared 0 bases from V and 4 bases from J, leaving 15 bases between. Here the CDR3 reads CASSLAEAGRGYGYTF. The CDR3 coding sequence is TGTGCCAGCAGCTTAGCAGAGGCAGGGAGGGGCTATGGCTACACCTTC. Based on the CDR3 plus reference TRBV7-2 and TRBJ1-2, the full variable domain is GAGVSQSPSNKVTEKGKDVELRCDPISGHTALYWYRQSLGQGLEFLIYFQGNSAPDKSGLPSDRFSAERTGGSVSTLTIQRTQQEDSAVYLCASSLAEAGRGYGYTFGSGTRLTVV.

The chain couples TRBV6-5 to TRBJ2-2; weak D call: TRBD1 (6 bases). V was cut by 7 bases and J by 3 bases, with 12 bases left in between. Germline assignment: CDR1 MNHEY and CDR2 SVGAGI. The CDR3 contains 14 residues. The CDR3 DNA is TGTGCCAGCAACCCCTGGGGGCACACCGGGGAGCTGTTTTTT. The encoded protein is CASNPWGHTGELFF.

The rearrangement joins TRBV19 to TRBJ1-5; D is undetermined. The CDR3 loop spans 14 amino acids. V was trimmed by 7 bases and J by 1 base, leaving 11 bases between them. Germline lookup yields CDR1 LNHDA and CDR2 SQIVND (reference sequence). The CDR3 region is CASMALLSNQPQHF. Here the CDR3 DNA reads TGTGCCAGTATGGCTCTTTTGAGCAATCAGCCCCAGCATTTT.

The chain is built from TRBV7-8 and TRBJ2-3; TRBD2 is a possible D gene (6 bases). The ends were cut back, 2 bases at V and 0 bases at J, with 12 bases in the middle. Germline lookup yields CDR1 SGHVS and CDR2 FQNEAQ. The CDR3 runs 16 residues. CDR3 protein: CASSLSGGASTDTQYF. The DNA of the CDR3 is TGTGCCAGCAGCTTATCTGGCGGGGCCAGCACAGATACGCAGTATTTT.

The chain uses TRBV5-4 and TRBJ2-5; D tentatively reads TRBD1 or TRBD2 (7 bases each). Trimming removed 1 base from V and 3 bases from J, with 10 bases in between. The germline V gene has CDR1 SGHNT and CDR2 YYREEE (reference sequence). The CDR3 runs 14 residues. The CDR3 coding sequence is TGTGCCAGCAGCTTGAGCGGGACAGAAGAGACCCAGTACTTC. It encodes CASSLSGTEETQYF.

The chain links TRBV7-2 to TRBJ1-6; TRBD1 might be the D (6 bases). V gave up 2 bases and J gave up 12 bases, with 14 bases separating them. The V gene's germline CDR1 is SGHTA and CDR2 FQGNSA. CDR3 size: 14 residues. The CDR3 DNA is TGTGCCAGCAGCTTAACAGGGACGGATTTACCCCTCCACTTT. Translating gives CASSLTGTDLPLHF.

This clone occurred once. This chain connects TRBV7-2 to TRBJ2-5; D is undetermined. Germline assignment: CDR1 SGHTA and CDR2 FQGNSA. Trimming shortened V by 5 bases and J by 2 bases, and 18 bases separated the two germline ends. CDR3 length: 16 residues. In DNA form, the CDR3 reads TGTGCCAGCAGCGTGTCAGGATCTCTCCTTCAAGAGACCCAGTACTTC. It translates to CASSVSGSLLQETQYF.

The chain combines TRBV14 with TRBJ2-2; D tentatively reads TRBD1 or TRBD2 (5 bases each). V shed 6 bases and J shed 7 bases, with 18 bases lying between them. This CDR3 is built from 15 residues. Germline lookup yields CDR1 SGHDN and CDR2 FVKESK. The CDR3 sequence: CASSQGPWFSGELFF. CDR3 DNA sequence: TGTGCCAGCAGTCAGGGACCTTGGTTTAGCGGGGAGCTGTTTTTT. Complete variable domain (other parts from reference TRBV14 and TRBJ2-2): EAGVTQFPSHSVIEKGQTVTLRCDPISGHDNLYWYRRVMGKEIKFLLHFVKESKQDESGMPNNRFLAERTGGTYSTLKVQPAELEDSGVYFCASSQGPWFSGELFFGEGSRLTVL.

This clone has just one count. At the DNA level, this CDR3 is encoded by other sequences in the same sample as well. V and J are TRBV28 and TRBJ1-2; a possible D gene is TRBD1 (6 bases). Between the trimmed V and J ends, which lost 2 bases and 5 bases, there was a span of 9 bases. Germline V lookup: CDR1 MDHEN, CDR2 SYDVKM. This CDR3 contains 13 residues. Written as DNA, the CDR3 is TGTGCCAGCAGTTTAGGGGGCGGGTATGGCTACACCTTC. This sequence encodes CASSLGGGYGYTF.

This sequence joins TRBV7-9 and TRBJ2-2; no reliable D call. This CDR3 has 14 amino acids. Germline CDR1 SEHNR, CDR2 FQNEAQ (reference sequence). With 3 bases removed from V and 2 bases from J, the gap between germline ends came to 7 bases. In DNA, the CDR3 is TGTGCCAGCAGCTTGTCCCTAAACACCGGGGAGCTGTTTTTT. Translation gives CASSLSLNTGELFF.

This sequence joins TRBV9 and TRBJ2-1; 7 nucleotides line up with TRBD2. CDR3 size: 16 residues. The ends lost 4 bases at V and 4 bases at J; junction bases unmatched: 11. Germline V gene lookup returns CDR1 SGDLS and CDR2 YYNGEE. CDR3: CASSPGGAGTYNEQFF. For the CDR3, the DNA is TGTGCCAGCAGCCCGGGCGGAGCGGGGACGTACAATGAGCAGTTCTTC.

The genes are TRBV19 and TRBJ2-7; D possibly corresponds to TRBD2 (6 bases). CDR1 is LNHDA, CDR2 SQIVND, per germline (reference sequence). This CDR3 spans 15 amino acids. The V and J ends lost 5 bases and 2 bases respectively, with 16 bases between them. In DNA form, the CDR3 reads TGTGCCAGTAGTCCTACGTCTTGGGGGGCCTACGAGCAGTACTTC. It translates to CASSPTSWGAYEQYF. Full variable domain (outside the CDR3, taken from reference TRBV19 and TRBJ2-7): DGGITQSPKYLFRKEGQNVTLSCEQNLNHDAMYWYRQDPGQGLRLIYYSQIVNDFQKGDIAEGYSVSREKKESFPLTVTSAQKNPTAFYLCASSPTSWGAYEQYFGPGTRLTVT.

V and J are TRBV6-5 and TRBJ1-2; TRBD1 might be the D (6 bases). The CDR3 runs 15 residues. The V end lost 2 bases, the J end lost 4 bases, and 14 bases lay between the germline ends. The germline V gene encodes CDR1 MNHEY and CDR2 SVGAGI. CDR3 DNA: TGTGCCAGCAGTTACGGGCAGGGGCCCTCCTATGGCTACACCTTC. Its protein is CASSYGQGPSYGYTF.

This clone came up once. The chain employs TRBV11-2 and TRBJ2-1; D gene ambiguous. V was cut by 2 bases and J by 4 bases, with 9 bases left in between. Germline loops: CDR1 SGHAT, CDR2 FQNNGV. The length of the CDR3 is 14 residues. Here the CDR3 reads CASSLMAEYNEQFF. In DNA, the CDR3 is TGTGCCAGCAGCTTAATGGCAGAGTACAATGAGCAGTTCTTC.

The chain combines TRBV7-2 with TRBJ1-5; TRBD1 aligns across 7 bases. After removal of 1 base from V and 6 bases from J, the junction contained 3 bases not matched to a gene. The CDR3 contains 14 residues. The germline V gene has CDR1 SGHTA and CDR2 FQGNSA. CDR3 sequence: CASSLEPGGQPQHF. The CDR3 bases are TGTGCCAGCAGCTTAGAGCCAGGGGGTCAGCCCCAGCATTTT.

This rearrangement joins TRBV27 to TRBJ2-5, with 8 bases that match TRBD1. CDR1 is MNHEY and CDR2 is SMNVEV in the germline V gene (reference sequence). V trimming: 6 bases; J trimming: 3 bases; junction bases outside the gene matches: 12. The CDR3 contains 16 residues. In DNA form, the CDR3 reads TGTGCCAGCAGCTCGACAGGGGTTTCCAATAAAGAGACCCAGTACTTC. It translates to CASSSTGVSNKETQYF.

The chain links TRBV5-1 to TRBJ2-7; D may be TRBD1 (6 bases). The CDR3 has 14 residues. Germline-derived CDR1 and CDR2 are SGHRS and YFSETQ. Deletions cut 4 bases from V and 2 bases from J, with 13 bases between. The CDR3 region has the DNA TGCGCCAGCAGCACCCAGGGGCAGACCTACGAGCAGTACTTC. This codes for CASSTQGQTYEQYF.